The next 32 T cell receptor beta chains were all read from a single sample in a study of OX40 agonist ivuxolimab in advanced cancers. Clones were read by immunoSEQ multiplex PCR, and TCRdb kept only the in-frame ones, dropping some. The sample lists around 29,000 clones; more than 75% were seen once. The specimen comprised CD4+ or CD8+ T cells sorted from blood, sampled in a trial of the OX40 agonist ivuxolimab. These receptors all stem from an adult with an advanced solid tumor such as melanoma, head and neck, liver or kidney cancer.

This clone was detected only a few times. The chain combines TRBV5-1 with TRBJ2-7; possibly TRBD1 for D (5 bases). The CDR3 is 11 amino acids. In germline, CDR1 is SGHRS, CDR2 YFSETQ. V dropped 4 bases and J dropped 7 bases, with 9 bases sitting between them. CDR3 sequence reads: CASSGAGEQYF. The CDR3 DNA follows: TGCGCCAGCAGCGGGGCCGGGGAGCAGTACTTC.

The chain is built from TRBV6-5 and TRBJ2-7; TRBD2 agrees at 10 bases. The CDR3 loop spans 13 amino acids. After removal of 5 bases from V and 2 bases from J, the junction contained 0 bases not matched to a gene. Germline CDR1 MNHEY, CDR2 SVGAGI. CDR3 coding DNA: TGTGCCAGCAGTCTAGCGGGGGCCTACGAGCAGTACTTC. Translated: CASSLAGAYEQYF.

In its sample, this clone was seen once. The chain combines TRBV30 with TRBJ2-7; possibly TRBD1 for D (5 bases). CDR1 and CDR2 (germline): GTSNPN, SVGIG (reference sequence). The CDR3 is 11 residues long. With 3 bases removed from V and 4 bases from J, the gap between germline ends came to 7 bases. The DNA of the CDR3 is TGTGCCTGGAGCTCAGGGTACGAGCAGTACTTC. Translation: CAWSSGYEQYF.

In its sample, this clone was seen once. The chain uses TRBV7-5 and TRBJ2-7; TRBD1, the table's D call, lacks a check against the DNA. TRBV7-5 is noted as a pseudogene. The CDR3 has 14 amino acids. CDR3 amino acids: CVRSFDRGPYEQYF. The CDR3, as DNA: TGTGTCAGAAGCTTCGACAGGGGGCCCTACGAGCAGTACTTC.

V usage is TRBV11-3 and J usage is TRBJ2-2, with a possible D match to TRBD2 (5 bases). Trimming pared 7 bases from V and 4 bases from J, leaving 13 bases between. CDR1 and CDR2 from the germline V gene are SGHNT and YENEEA. The CDR3 contains 14 residues. The CDR3, as DNA: TGTGCCAGCAACCAAGGACGGGGCACCGGGGAGCTGTTTTTT. Protein: CASNQGRGTGELFF.

This chain connects TRBV29-1 to TRBJ2-3, with 7 bases matching TRBD2. This CDR3 is built from 14 residues. CDR1 is SQVTM, CDR2 ANQGSEA, per germline. The CDR3 bases are TGCAGTGTAAGGCGGGACTACCAAACAGATACGCAGTATTTT. Amino acids: CSVRRDYQTDTQYF.

The chain employs TRBV19 and TRBJ2-7, with D possibly TRBD2 on 5 matching bases. Looked up from germline, CDR1 is LNHDA and CDR2 is SQIVND (reference sequence). The V end lost 3 bases, the J end lost 7 bases, and 10 bases lay between the germline ends. The CDR3 is made up of 12 amino acids. CDR3 coding DNA: TGTGCCAGTAGTATCCCCGGGAAAGAGCAGTACTTC. Amino acids: CASSIPGKEQYF.

The chain combines TRBV7-8 with TRBJ1-4; D gene unclear. Trimming cost V 3 bases and J 6 bases, with 8 bases left between them. This CDR3 contains 13 residues. Germline V gene data show CDR1 as SGHVS and CDR2 as FQNEAQ. The CDR3 sequence is CASSFVTDEKLFF. The CDR3 DNA reads TGTGCCAGCAGCTTCGTGACGGATGAAAAACTGTTTTTT. The full variable domain, in which reference TRBV7-8 and TRBJ1-4 provide the parts outside the CDR3, is GAGVSQSPRYKVAKRGQDVALRCDPISGHVSLFWYQQALGQGPEFLTYFQNEAQLDKSGLPSDRFFAERPEGSVSTLKIQRTQQEDSAVYLCASSFVTDEKLFFGSGTQLSVL.

This chain joins TRBV5-5 and TRBJ1-5; D is undetermined. This CDR3 spans 14 amino acids. Germline lookup yields CDR1 SGHKS and CDR2 YYEKEE (reference sequence). With 0 bases removed from V and 3 bases from J, the gap between germline ends came to 7 bases. The CDR3 reads CASSLGGYNQPQHF. CDR3 sequence (DNA): TGTGCCAGCAGCTTGGGGGGATACAATCAGCCCCAGCATTTT.

The chain links TRBV5-8 to TRBJ2-7; D assignment may be TRBD1 or TRBD2 (5 bases each). The CDR3 sequence is 16 residues long. Germline V gene lookup returns CDR1 SGHTS and CDR2 YDEGEE. Trimming took 4 bases from V and 2 from J, leaving 19 bases between them. The DNA for the CDR3 is TGTGCCAGCAGCCCCGGCCATTTTCAGGGAGCCTACGAGCAGTACTTC. It encodes CASSPGHFQGAYEQYF.

This clone was observed a single time. The rearrangement links TRBV6-5 to TRBJ2-7; TRBD2 agrees at 9 bases. This CDR3 comprises 13 residues. V gave up 0 bases and J gave up 10 bases; unmatched junction bases: 4. Germline V gene sequence: CDR1 MNHEY, CDR2 SVGAGI. This CDR3 reads CASSYSTSGDQYF. The CDR3, as DNA: TGTGCCAGCAGTTACTCGACTAGCGGAGACCAGTACTTC.

V usage is TRBV4-1 and J usage is TRBJ1-2, with 11 bases fitting TRBD1. The CDR3 runs 18 residues. V lost 4 bases, J lost 0 bases, and 10 bases stayed unmatched. The germline V gene encodes CDR1 MGHRA and CDR2 YSYEKL. The CDR3 is CASSPQGQGAPPNYGYTF. DNA for the CDR3: TGCGCCAGCAGCCCACAAGGACAGGGGGCTCCTCCTAACTATGGCTACACCTTC.

This chain uses TRBV2 with TRBJ1-5; D is uncertain. CDR1 is SNHLY, CDR2 FYNNEI, per germline. Trimming pared 0 bases from V and 9 bases from J, leaving 6 bases between. CDR3 length: 12 amino acids. The CDR3: CASSEALWPQHF. In DNA form, the CDR3 reads TGTGCCAGCAGTGAAGCGCTCTGGCCCCAGCATTTT.

The chain couples TRBV18 to TRBJ2-3, with TRBD1 as a possible D gene (6 bases). CDR1 is KGHSH and CDR2 is LQKENI in the germline V gene. The ends were cut back, 6 bases at V and 0 bases at J, with 13 bases in the middle. The CDR3 has 15 residues. The CDR3: CASSPGTTSTDTQYF. Here the CDR3 DNA reads TGTGCCAGCTCCCCCGGGACAACTAGCACAGATACGCAGTATTTT.

V gene TRBV11-3 combines with J gene TRBJ2-7; the match to TRBD2 covers 7 bases. In germline, CDR1 is SGHNT, CDR2 YENEEA. The V gene end was trimmed by 1 base and the J gene end by 3 bases; junction bases not matched to a gene: 6. This CDR3 has 15 amino acids. CDR3 bases: TGTGCCAGCAGCTTAGGGGCTAGCGGAAACTACGAGCAGTACTTC. It is translated as CASSLGASGNYEQYF.

The rearrangement joins TRBV27 to TRBJ2-5; the D gene is possibly TRBD2 (6 bases). CDR1 is MNHEY and CDR2 is SMNVEV in the germline V gene (reference sequence). There are 11 residues in the CDR3. Deletions cut 6 bases from V and 10 bases from J, with 12 bases between. CDR3 loop: CASRARGHQYF. The CDR3 nucleotides are TGTGCCAGCAGGGCGCGGGGTCACCAGTACTTC.

The gene calls are TRBV5-6 and TRBJ1-1; 9 bases are shared with TRBD1. V gave up 3 bases and J gave up 1 base; unmatched junction bases: 4. Per germline, CDR1 SGHDT and CDR2 YYEEEE. CDR3 length: 15 amino acids. The CDR3 DNA reads as TGTGCCAGCAGCTCGATGACAGGGGGGAACACTGAAGCTTTCTTT. Its protein is CASSSMTGGNTEAFF.

The gene calls are TRBV27 and TRBJ2-7; 10 nucleotides align to TRBD2. V lost 5 bases and J lost 5; bases outside the gene matches: 15. This CDR3 is 17 amino acids long. Germline CDR1 is MNHEY and CDR2 is SMNVEV (reference sequence). The CDR3 DNA is TGTGCCAGCAGTACTCTTCCTCTCCTAGCGGGAGCGAACGAGCAGTACTTC. Translating gives CASSTLPLLAGANEQYF.

The J gene is TRBJ2-5, the V gene TRBV9, with D tentatively TRBD1 (5 bases). Trimming pared 4 bases from V and 4 bases from J, leaving 17 bases between. The CDR3 has 15 amino acids. Germline lookup yields CDR1 SGDLS and CDR2 YYNGEE. CDR3 amino acids: CASSLLGVHGETQYF. DNA for the CDR3: TGTGCCAGCAGCCTCTTAGGGGTGCACGGAGAGACCCAGTACTTC.

The chain uses TRBV28 and TRBJ1-5; D gene uncertain. V gave up 3 bases and J gave up 0 bases, with 6 bases separating them. CDR1 and CDR2 from the germline V gene are MDHEN and SYDVKM. CDR3 length: 14 amino acids. CDR3 in amino acids: CASSLPDSNQPQHF. The CDR3 DNA reads as TGTGCCAGCAGTTTGCCAGATAGCAATCAGCCCCAGCATTTT.

The chain carries TRBV6-6 and TRBJ2-7; possibly TRBD1 for D (6 bases). The CDR3 spans 11 residues. CDR1 is MNHNY, CDR2 SVGAGI, per germline (reference sequence). V was shortened by 11 bases and J by 5 bases, with 13 bases between the two germline ends. CDR3 in amino acids: CACSRDNEQYF. Here the CDR3 DNA reads TGTGCCTGTAGCAGGGACAACGAGCAGTACTTC.

The DNA of the CDR3 is TGCGCCAGCAGCCAAGAGACGGGAAGGGACTATGGCTACACCTTC. Protein sequence: CASSQETGRDYGYTF. The chain is built from TRBV4-3 and TRBJ1-2; D unclear. This CDR3 region has 15 residues. The germline V gene has CDR1 LGHNA and CDR2 YSLEER. Trimming removed 0 bases at V and 3 bases at J, with 11 bases between.

The rearrangement joins TRBV28 to TRBJ2-2; 7 bases line up with TRBD1. The CDR3 sequence is 14 residues long. Trimming removed 4 bases from V and 5 bases from J; junction bases left unmatched: 4. Germline CDR1 is MDHEN and CDR2 is SYDVKM. Written as DNA, the CDR3 is TGTGCCAGCAGTTCACTACAGGGGACCGGGGAGCTGTTTTTT. Encoded protein: CASSSLQGTGELFF.

CDR3 residues: CAVQGWGRTDTQYF. In nucleotides, the CDR3 is TGTGCCGTACAGGGATGGGGTAGGACAGATACGCAGTATTTT. This chain joins TRBV6-1 and TRBJ2-3; weak D call: TRBD1 (6 bases). The V gene lost 11 bases and the J gene lost 3 bases, with 18 bases spanning the gap. Looked up from germline, CDR1 is MNHNS and CDR2 is SASEGT. The CDR3 has 14 residues.

The V gene is TRBV9, the J gene TRBJ2-6, with D maybe TRBD2 (5 bases). Germline CDR1 SGDLS, CDR2 YYNGEE. The ends were cut back, 1 base at V and 4 bases at J, with 9 bases in the middle. The CDR3 length is 15 residues. The CDR3 is CASSVHPGGANVLTF. The CDR3 nucleotides are TGTGCCAGCAGCGTACACCCGGGAGGGGCCAACGTCCTGACTTTC.

This clone was seen only once. J is TRBJ2-1 and V is TRBV5-6; the D is unclear. V dropped 0 bases and J dropped 5 bases, with 12 bases sitting between them. Per the germline V gene, CDR1 is SGHDT and CDR2 is YYEEEE. The CDR3 is made up of 15 amino acids. The CDR3 bases are TGTGCCAGCAGCTTGGCTGGTAGGCCGAACAATGAGCAGTTCTTC. Translated, it gives CASSLAGRPNNEQFF.

This sequence joins TRBV28 and TRBJ2-1, with TRBD2 matching over 16 bases. V lost 5 bases and J lost 8; bases outside the gene matches: 9. Germline CDR1 MDHEN, CDR2 SYDVKM. This CDR3 region has 17 residues. CDR3 protein: CASSPGLAGGPEDEQFF. In DNA, the CDR3 is TGTGCCAGCAGTCCGGGACTAGCGGGAGGGCCAGAGGATGAGCAGTTCTTC.

The CDR3 sequence is CASTAGSSGANVLTF. In nucleotides, the CDR3 is TGTGCCAGTACGGCAGGGAGCTCTGGGGCCAACGTCCTGACTTTC. This chain links TRBV19 with TRBJ2-6, with D perhaps assigned TRBD1 or TRBD2 (5 bases each). V lost 7 bases to trimming and J lost 0 bases, with 10 bases between them. The CDR3 contains 15 residues. The germline V gene has CDR1 LNHDA and CDR2 SQIVND (reference sequence).

As concerns this clone: The junction shows a germline mismatch at one end, possibly a read error. This chain uses TRBV6-6 with TRBJ2-7, with no clear D. Germline V gene data show CDR1 as MNHNY and CDR2 as SVGAGI (reference sequence). The CDR3 has 9 amino acids. The CDR3 here is CASSYPLIF. CDR3 in DNA: TGTGCCAGCAGTTACCCCCTGATATTC.

V gene TRBV9 combines with J gene TRBJ2-4; D remains ambiguous. Trimming shortened V by 4 bases and J by 0 bases, and 11 bases separated the two germline ends. The CDR3 runs to 15 residues. Germline V CDR1 and CDR2: SGDLS, YYNGEE. CDR3 in amino acids: CASSLHPGAKNIQYF. CDR3 coding DNA: TGTGCCAGCAGCTTGCACCCTGGAGCCAAAAACATTCAGTACTTC.

The chain has TRBV25-1 and TRBJ1-1; D gene ambiguous. The V gene lost 6 bases and the J gene lost 1 base, with 18 bases spanning the gap. CDR3 length: 16 amino acids. The germline V gene has CDR1 MGHDK and CDR2 SYGVNS. CDR3 in DNA: TGTGCCAGCAGCTGGCCGCAGGTTCGTAGGAACACTGAAGCTTTCTTT. Protein sequence: CASSWPQVRRNTEAFF.

V is TRBV7-2 and J is TRBJ1-2; D remains ambiguous. The V and J ends lost 1 base and 2 bases respectively, with 11 bases between them. This CDR3 region has 15 residues. CDR1 and CDR2 from the germline V gene are SGHTA and FQGNSA. DNA for the CDR3: TGTGCCAGCAGCTTAGTGGCAGGAGCAAACTATGGCTACACCTTC. This translates into CASSLVAGANYGYTF.